The next 9 T cell receptor beta chains were all read from a single sample in a study of graft-versus-host responses after intestinal transplantation. Their recognized antigens are unknown. The data were produced by immunoSEQ multiplex PCR, yet TCRdb's version contains in-frame clones alone and is incomplete. The sample gives some 110,000 clones, roughly 87% of which show up once; about 0.9% is in the top ten. The sample in question was unstimulated CD4+ T cells sorted from spleen or lymph node cells, obtained before intestinal transplant. The receptors originated from a human donor who received an intestinal transplant.

V and J are TRBV6-1 and TRBJ2-2; no definite D call. Germline CDR1 MNHNS, CDR2 SASEGT. V was pared by 3 bases and J by 1 base, with 6 bases between. CDR3 length: 14 residues. The CDR3 nucleotides read TGTGCCAGCAGTGATGGCAGGAACACCGGGGAGCTGTTTTTT. It encodes CASSDGRNTGELFF.

The chain joins TRBV25-1 to TRBJ1-2, with unresolved D. Germline V gene lookup returns CDR1 MGHDK and CDR2 SYGVNS. The CDR3 contains 12 residues. With 4 bases removed from V and 7 bases from J, the gap between germline ends came to 10 bases. The chain's CDR3 is CASSVLGVGYTF. The CDR3, as DNA: TGTGCCAGCAGTGTCCTGGGAGTTGGCTACACCTTC.

The chain links TRBV6-5 to TRBJ2-7; 8 bases are a match to TRBD2. CDR1 is MNHEY and CDR2 is SVGAGI in the germline V gene. CDR3 size: 16 residues. J lost 4 bases, V lost 0 bases, and 8 bases had no gene match. CDR3 nucleotides: TGTGCCAGCAGTTACTCGATACTAGCGGAGGAATACGAGCAGTACTTC. Its translation is CASSYSILAEEYEQYF.

The sample holds one count of this clone. The chain employs TRBV9 and TRBJ2-5, with 10 bases aligning to TRBD2. The J segment lost 4 bases and the V segment lost 1 base, leaving 4 bases of the junction unmatched. Germline V gives CDR1 SGDLS, CDR2 YYNGEE. This CDR3 region has 15 residues. The CDR3 is CASSVYPSGRETQYF. CDR3 DNA: TGTGCCAGCAGCGTATATCCTAGCGGGAGAGAGACCCAGTACTTC.

The CDR3 reads CASSPFGAYEQYF. CDR3 DNA sequence: TGTGCCAGCTCACCTTTTGGCGCCTACGAGCAGTACTTC. J is TRBJ2-7 and V is TRBV18; D gene ambiguous. The CDR3 consists of 13 residues. Looked up from germline, CDR1 is KGHSH and CDR2 is LQKENI. Trimming pared 3 bases from V and 2 bases from J, leaving 8 bases between.

The chain links TRBV27 to TRBJ2-7; D is unresolved. Deletions cut 4 bases from V and 9 bases from J, with 10 bases between. Germline CDR1 reads MNHEY; CDR2 reads SMNVEV (reference sequence). This CDR3 contains 11 residues. CDR3 in DNA: TGTGCCAGCAGTTACCGGGCCCTGCAGTACTTC. Its translation is CASSYRALQYF.

The chain links TRBV19 to TRBJ1-1; D possibly corresponds to TRBD1 (5 bases). The CDR3 contains 15 residues. The germline V gene encodes CDR1 LNHDA and CDR2 SQIVND (reference sequence). The germline V and J ends were trimmed by 3 bases and 4 bases, with 15 bases remaining between them. CDR3 in amino acids: CASSMPPGPSTEAFF. CDR3 nucleotides: TGTGCCAGTAGTATGCCGCCAGGGCCTAGCACTGAAGCTTTCTTT.

This rearrangement joins TRBV10-3 to TRBJ1-2; 7 bases match TRBD1. The germline V gene has CDR1 ENHRY and CDR2 SYGVKD. Trimming at V came to 4 bases and at J to 6 bases, leaving 14 bases not matched to a gene. The CDR3 loop spans 16 amino acids. CDR3 residues: CAISVAGGNMGNGYTF. CDR3 DNA: TGTGCCATCAGTGTGGCAGGGGGAAACATGGGAAATGGCTACACCTTC.

In its sample, this clone was seen once. V gene TRBV2 combines with J gene TRBJ2-3; D is ambiguous. V lost 5 bases and J 2 bases, leaving 8 bases between the germline ends. Germline V gene sequence: CDR1 SNHLY, CDR2 FYNNEI. The CDR3 extends over 13 amino acids. The CDR3 sequence is CASSRTFTDTQYF. CDR3 coding DNA: TGTGCCAGCAGTAGGACGTTCACAGATACGCAGTATTTT.